A selection of T cell receptor beta chains follows, all from one sample in a study of vaccination effects on CD4 cells after COVID-19. Using immunoSEQ multiplex PCR, the repertoire was profiled, and TCRdb retains in-frame clones only, with some absent. Altogether tens of thousands of clones are present, roughly 75% being singletons, with the ten largest covering approximately 11%. For these TCRs, the target antigens are not known. The material was CD4+ T cells from PBMCs cultured without peptide, obtained before COVID-19 vaccination. These TCRs come from a human donor who received a COVID-19 vaccine. Each CDR3 is given with its conserved first and last residue. D genes are given only for firm matches. Not all rows give a size; the values are once, few, many and, for expanded clones, a class.

>.|TRBD2|TRBV7-6|TRBJ2-5
TGTGCCAGCAGCCCGACTAGCGGGGCCCGGGGGGAGACCCAGTACTTC
CASSPTSGARGETQYF
>few|.|TRBV4-3|TRBJ2-2
TGCGCCAGCAGGCCTACCCACACGAACACCGGGGAGCTGTTTTTT
CASRPTHTNTGELFF
>.|TRBD1|TRBV11-3|TRBJ2-3
TGTGCCAGCAGCTTCGGACAGGGGAACACAGATACGCAGTATTTT
CASSFGQGNTDTQYF
>.|TRBD2|TRBV9|TRBJ2-7
TGTGCCAGCAGCGTAGGGCCTTCGGGGGGGGGCTACGAGCAGTACTTC
CASSVGPSGGGYEQYF
>.|TRBD1|TRBV5-1|TRBJ1-4
TGCGCCAGCAGCTTGGCCCGGACAGGGGGCAGGGAAGAAAAACTGTTTTTT
CASSLARTGGREEKLFF
>once|TRBD1|TRBV4-2|TRBJ2-7
TGTGCCAGCAGCCCTCAGACAGGGGCCTACGAGCAGTACTTC
CASSPQTGAYEQYF
>.|TRBD2|TRBV4-2|TRBJ2-5
TGTGCCAGCAGCCGCAGGGGCGGAGCGGGGGGGGAGACCCAGTACTTC
CASSRRGGAGGETQYF
>.|.|TRBV29-1|TRBJ1-2
TGCAGCGTTGGAGACAGTGACGGCTACACCTTC
CSVGDSDGYTF
>.|.|TRBV18|TRBJ2-5
TGTGCCAGCTCACCAGGCAAACAAGAGACCCAGTACTTC
CASSPGKQETQYF
>few|.|TRBV29-1|TRBJ2-1
TGCAGCGCCCGCCCCGGGACTGGGCAGAATGAGCAGTTCTTC
CSARPGTGQNEQFF
>.|.|TRBV7-2|TRBJ2-7
TGTGCCAGCAGCGTACAGGGTTACGAGCAGTACTTC
CASSVQGYEQYF
>.|TRBD2|TRBV14|TRBJ2-5
TGTGCCAGCAGCCCCTCCGGACTAGCGGGGGGCAGAGGGGAGACCCAGTACTTC
CASSPSGLAGGRGETQYF
>.|.|TRBV7-8|TRBJ2-3
TGTGCCAGCAGCTCCCCCTCTACTAGCACAGATACGCAGTATTTT
CASSSPSTSTDTQYF
>.|.|TRBV5-6|TRBJ1-1
TGTGCCAGCAGCTTGGGGGGACCGCTTAACACTGAAGCTTTCTTT
CASSLGGPLNTEAFF
>few|.|TRBV18|TRBJ1-1
TGTGCCAGCTCACCAGGGCTCGTCCGCTTGAACACTGAAGCTTTCTTT
CASSPGLVRLNTEAFF
>.|TRBD1|TRBV5-4|TRBJ2-6
TGTGCCAGCAGCTCCCCGGGACAGAGTTCTGGGGCCAACGTCCTGACTTTC
CASSSPGQSSGANVLTF
>few|TRBD1|TRBV5-1|TRBJ1-3
TGCGCCAGCAGCTTACAGGGGAGGGCTGGAAACACCATATATTTT
CASSLQGRAGNTIYF
>few|TRBD1|TRBV28|TRBJ1-5
TGTGCCAGCAGTTTGGCAGGGGGCCAGCCCCAGCATTTT
CASSLAGGQPQHF
>.|.|TRBV5-1|TRBJ2-3
TGCGCCAGCAGCTTTACAGGGTTCGAGCGAGATACGCAGTATTTT
CASSFTGFERDTQYF
>.|.|TRBV6-6|TRBJ1-4
TGTGCCAGCAGTCCGAGACCGGAATACGTTGCAACTAATGAAAAACTGTTTTTT
CASSPRPEYVATNEKLFF
>.|TRBD1|TRBV2|TRBJ1-1
TGTGCCAGCAGTGAATGGGACAGGGGAGGCACTGAAGCTTTCTTT
CASSEWDRGGTEAFF
>once|.|TRBV27|TRBJ1-1
TGTGCCAGCAGTTTCGGCAGGGCCACTGAAGCTTTCTTT
CASSFGRATEAFF
>few|.|TRBV28|TRBJ1-4
TGTGCCAGCAGTTTGACGGGCACTAATGAAAAACTGTTTTTT
CASSLTGTNEKLFF
>.|TRBD1|TRBV5-1|TRBJ2-2
TGCGCCAGCAGCTCCGGACAGGGGAGGAACACCGGGGAGCTGTTTTTT
CASSSGQGRNTGELFF
>.|TRBD1|TRBV5-4|TRBJ2-5
TGTGCCAGCAGCATGACAGGGTCCCTCCAAGAGACCCAGTACTTC
CASSMTGSLQETQYF
>.|.|TRBV6-5|TRBJ1-5
TGTGCCAGCAACATGCTCGGGCAGCCCCAGCATTTT
CASNMLGQPQHF
>.|TRBD1|TRBV18|TRBJ1-5
TGTGCCAGCTCACTGTGGGACAGGGTCGCGGGACAGCCCCAGCATTTT
CASSLWDRVAGQPQHF
>once|TRBD2|TRBV7-9|TRBJ2-1
TGTGCCAGCAGCCCCCCTAGCGGGCGGAGCTCCTACAATGAGCAGTTCTTC
CASSPPSGRSSYNEQFF
>.|TRBD1|TRBV9|TRBJ1-3
TGTGCCAGCAGCGTAGGGGACAGACCTGGAAACACCATATATTTT
CASSVGDRPGNTIYF
>.|.|TRBV28|TRBJ1-2
TGTGCCAGTGGAACCGCGGACAAAGGGTATGGCTACACCTTC
CASGTADKGYGYTF
>once|.|TRBV4-1|TRBJ2-1
TGCGCCAGCAGCCAAGGAACAGGAAACTCCTACAATGAGCAGTTCTTC
CASSQGTGNSYNEQFF
>.|.|TRBV7-9|TRBJ1-1
TGTGCCAGCAGCCCTCAGGGGAGAGGGAACACTGAAGCTTTCTTT
CASSPQGRGNTEAFF
>few|.|TRBV21-1|TRBJ2-7
TGTGCCAGCAGCAAAGTGAAGTTTGGGAAGGGCCTATCCTACGAGCAGTACTTC
CASSKVKFGKGLSYEQYF
>.|.|TRBV3-1/TRBV3-2|TRBJ1-6
TGTGCCAGCAGCCAAGGGTGGGGGCTGGTTTCACCCCTCCACTTT
CASSQGWGLVSPLHF
>.|.|TRBV19|TRBJ2-2
TGTGCCAGTAGTATTTTGGTCGGGGAGCTGTTTTTT
CASSILVGELFF
>.|TRBD2|TRBV6-4|TRBJ2-2
TGTGCCAGCATGCAAACTAGCGGGAGTGGCGGGGAGCTGTTTTTT
CASMQTSGSGGELFF
>.|.|TRBV14|TRBJ1-2
TGTGCCAGCAGCCAAGACAGGGACTATGGCTACACCTTC
CASSQDRDYGYTF
>medium-sized|.|TRBV18|TRBJ1-1
TGTGCCAGCTCAACGGAACGAGTCTCGGCTTTCTTT
CASSTERVSAFF
>.|.|TRBV19|TRBJ1-2
TGTGCCAGTAGTATAAATGTCGGGACAGGCTACACCTTC
CASSINVGTGYTF
>few|.|TRBV6-5|TRBJ1-5
TGTGCCAGCAGTTACTCGAGGAGGTCAGTTCAGCCCCAGCATTTT
CASSYSRRSVQPQHF
>.|TRBD1|TRBV14|TRBJ2-3
TGTGCCAGCAGCCAAGATCAGGGGGTAGCCACAGATACGCAGTATTTT
CASSQDQGVATDTQYF
>.|.|TRBV12-5|TRBJ2-1
TGTGCTAGTGGTTTGCGGGGGGCCGGGGATGAGCAGTTCTTC
CASGLRGAGDEQFF
>.|.|TRBV7-5|TRBJ2-1
TGTGCCAGAAGACGGACCCGTGGACCGTTCCACCACAATGAGCAGTTCTTC
CARRRTRGPFHHNEQFF
>few|.|TRBV5-1|TRBJ1-1
TGCGCCAGCAGGGACCCCTTGAACACTGAAGCTTTCTTT
CASRDPLNTEAFF
>.|.|TRBV2|TRBJ1-2
TGTGCCAGCAGTGTTCGGAGGGAGGGCTACACCTTC
CASSVRREGYTF
>.|.|TRBV19|TRBJ1-3
TGTGCCAGTAGTCCCTCTCGGGGCTCTGGAAACACCATATATTTT
CASSPSRGSGNTIYF
>.|TRBD2|TRBV2|TRBJ2-2
TGTGCCAGCAAGACTAGCGGGGCGAACACCGGGGAGCTGTTTTTT
CASKTSGANTGELFF
>.|TRBD1|TRBV7-9|TRBJ1-2
TGTGCCAGCAGCCCTACTACAGGGGGCAGTAGTAGCTACACCTTC
CASSPTTGGSSSYTF
>.|.|TRBV6-5|TRBJ2-3
TGTGCCAGCAGTCCGATCCTCTCCGCAGATACGCAGTATTTT
CASSPILSADTQYF
>once|.|TRBV2|TRBJ1-2
TGTGCCAGCAGGAATCTTAAGGGGGTGAGGTATGGCTACACCTTC
CASRNLKGVRYGYTF
>few|TRBD1|TRBV5-1|TRBJ2-7
TGCGCCAGCAGCTCGACAGGGGGTTCCTACGAGCAGTACTTC
CASSSTGGSYEQYF
>.|.|TRBV7-6|TRBJ2-5
TGTGCCAGCAGCTCTTCTTTGGGGGGCCGGGAGACCCAGTACTTC
CASSSSLGGRETQYF
>.|.|TRBV30|TRBJ1-5
TGTGCCTGGAGTATCCAGGGCAATCAGCCCCAGCATTTT
CAWSIQGNQPQHF
>few|.|TRBV5-1|TRBJ2-7
TGCGCCAGCAGCTTTGGGGGAACCTACGAGCAGTACTTC
CASSFGGTYEQYF
>.|.|TRBV5-1|TRBJ2-3
TGCGCCAGCAGCCCCGGGACTGGCTTTGGGGATACGCAGTATTTT
CASSPGTGFGDTQYF